The present T cell receptor beta chain was sequenced within a study of blood T cell repertoires in COVID-19. Study at large: The samples span acute and convalescent COVID-19 from the United States, Italy and Spain.

CDR1 and CDR2 (germline): SGHRS, YFSETQ. After removal of 6 bases from V and 0 bases from J, the junction contained 9 bases not matched to a gene. The CDR3 totals 15 residues. Methods used by the authors: Using reference gene primer amplification, nucleated cell counts were estimated. The repertoire was sequenced with immunoSEQ multiplex PCR; TCRdb's copy has only in-frame clones and lacks some. From that table come the V and J calls and clone size; the DNA was used to work out D and trimming. The sample lists 270,000 or so clones; over 80% were seen once. This receptor was taken from a woman in her 30s with acute COVID-19. The V call is TRBV5-1, the J call TRBJ2-7; TRBD1 aligns across 7 bases. Sequenced: PBMCs or T cells enriched from blood (not recorded which). CDR3 DNA sequence: TGCGCCAGCAATCCGGGACAGACCCTCTCCTACGAGCAGTACTTC. Translated: CASNPGQTLSYEQYF.